These 2 T cell receptor beta chains came from one sample sequenced in a study of blood T cell repertoires in COVID-19. TCRdb keeps only in-frame clones here, not all; method: immunoSEQ multiplex PCR. This sample carries 250,000 to 350,000 clones, about nine tenths of them seen once, and the ten largest clones take 12%. The specimen sequenced was peripheral blood. Every receptor here comes from a woman aged 55-75 years with acute or convalescent COVID-19.

The rearrangement uses TRBV2 and TRBJ1-1; 7 nucleotides agree with TRBD1. The CDR3 has 14 amino acids. In germline, CDR1 is SNHLY, CDR2 FYNNEI. The ends lost 10 bases at V and 5 bases at J; junction bases unmatched: 13. CDR3 residues: CATFRGSINTEAFF. CDR3 DNA sequence: TGTGCCACCTTCAGGGGGAGCATAAATACTGAAGCTTTCTTT.

This clone was detected once. This chain uses TRBV19 with TRBJ2-5; 8 nucleotides align to TRBD2. There are 15 residues in the CDR3. Trimming took 5 bases from V and 4 from J; bases not matched to a gene: 9. CDR1 is LNHDA and CDR2 is SQIVND in the germline V gene (reference sequence). The CDR3 DNA is TGTGCCAGTAGTCCCGGGCTAGCGGGCACAGAGACCCAGTACTTC. Its translation is CASSPGLAGTETQYF. Full variable domain (remainder filled in from reference TRBV19 and TRBJ2-5): DGGITQSPKYLFRKEGQNVTLSCEQNLNHDAMYWYRQDPGQGLRLIYYSQIVNDFQKGDIAEGYSVSREKKESFPLTVTSAQKNPTAFYLCASSPGLAGTETQYFGPGTRLLVL.